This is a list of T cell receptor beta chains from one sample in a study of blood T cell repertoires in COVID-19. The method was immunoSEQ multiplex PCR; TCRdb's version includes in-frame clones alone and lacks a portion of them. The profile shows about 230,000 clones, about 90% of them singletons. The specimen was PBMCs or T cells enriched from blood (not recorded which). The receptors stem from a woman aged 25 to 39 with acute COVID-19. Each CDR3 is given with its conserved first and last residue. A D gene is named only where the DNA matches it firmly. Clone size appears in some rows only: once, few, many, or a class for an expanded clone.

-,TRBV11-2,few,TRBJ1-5,CASSLSQGNQPQHF,TGTGCCAGCAGCCTCTCTCAGGGCAATCAGCCCCAGCATTTT
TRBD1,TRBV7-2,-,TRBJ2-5,CASSLAGTGLGETQYF,TGTGCCAGCAGCTTAGCTGGGACAGGTCTCGGGGAGACCCAGTACTTC
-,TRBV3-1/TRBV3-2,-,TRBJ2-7,CASSQDEASVYEQYF,TGTGCCAGCAGCCAAGATGAGGCCAGCGTCTACGAGCAGTACTTC
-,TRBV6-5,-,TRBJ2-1,CASSLGDQPNEQFF,TGTGCCAGCAGTCTCGGGGATCAACCCAATGAGCAGTTCTTC
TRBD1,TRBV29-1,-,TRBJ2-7,CSVDPTGGSYEQYF,TGCAGCGTCGACCCGACAGGGGGATCCTACGAGCAGTACTTC
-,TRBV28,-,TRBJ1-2,CASSSGSGGDGYTF,TGTGCCAGCAGTTCCGGGTCGGGGGGCGATGGCTACACCTTC
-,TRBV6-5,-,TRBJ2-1,CASSTQSTYNEQFF,TGTGCCAGCAGTACACAGTCGACCTACAATGAGCAGTTCTTC
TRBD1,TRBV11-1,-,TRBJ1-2,CASSGQGAVYGYTF,TGTGCCAGCAGCGGACAGGGGGCGGTCTATGGCTACACCTTC
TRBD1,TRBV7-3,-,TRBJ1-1,CASSSNRGTEAFF,TGTGCCAGCAGCTCCAACAGGGGAACTGAAGCTTTCTTT
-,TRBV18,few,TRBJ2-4,CASSPSRSGAKNIQYF,TGTGCCAGCTCACCATCTAGGAGTGGGGCCAAAAACATTCAGTACTTC
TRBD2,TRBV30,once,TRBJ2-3,CAWKGGGSTDTQYF,TGTGCCTGGAAGGGCGGGGGTAGCACAGATACGCAGTATTTT
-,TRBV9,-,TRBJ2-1,CASSAAGEWEQFF,TGTGCCAGCAGCGCGGCAGGGGAATGGGAGCAGTTCTTC
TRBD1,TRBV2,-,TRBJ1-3,CASSDVGTGASTPGNTIYF,TGTGCCAGCAGTGACGTCGGGACAGGGGCCTCGACGCCTGGAAACACCATATATTTT
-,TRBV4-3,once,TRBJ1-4,CASSQNSLNEKLFF,TGCGCCAGCAGCCAAAACAGTCTTAATGAAAAACTGTTTTTT
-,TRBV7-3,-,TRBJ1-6,CASSLIGAGNSPLHF,TGTGCCAGCAGCTTAATCGGGGCGGGAAATTCACCCCTCCACTTT
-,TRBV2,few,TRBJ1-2,CASRSQSRGTSGGYTF,TGTGCCAGCAGATCTCAATCCCGCGGGACGTCTGGGGGCTACACCTTC
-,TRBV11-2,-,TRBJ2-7,CASSNRAAIVSYEQYF,TGTGCCAGCAGCAACAGAGCGGCGATTGTCTCCTACGAGCAGTACTTC
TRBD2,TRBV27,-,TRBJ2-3,CASSLSIGTSGGSSTDTQYF,TGTGCCAGCAGTTTATCGATCGGGACTAGCGGGGGGTCGAGCACAGATACGCAGTATTTT